This T cell receptor (beta chain) is from a study of immune characterization of retroperitoneal liposarcoma. TCRdb used MiXCR to reprocess the PCR reads, holding one entry per CDR3 protein. The sample has around 20,000 distinct CDR3 sequences, 35% to 45% seen once; the top ten hold 6.5% to 9%. With V trimmed by 2 bases and J by 14 bases, 10 bases remained unmatched. CDR3 size: 13 residues. Germline CDR1 is MNHEY and CDR2 is SMNVEV (reference sequence). The TCR originated in a male donor with retroperitoneal liposarcoma. The material sequenced was blood. V usage is TRBV27 and J usage is TRBJ1-2; 8 bases map to TRBD1. The CDR3 DNA is TGTGCCAGCAGTTTACCGACAGGGGAGGAAGAAACCTTC. Translated: CASSLPTGEEETF.